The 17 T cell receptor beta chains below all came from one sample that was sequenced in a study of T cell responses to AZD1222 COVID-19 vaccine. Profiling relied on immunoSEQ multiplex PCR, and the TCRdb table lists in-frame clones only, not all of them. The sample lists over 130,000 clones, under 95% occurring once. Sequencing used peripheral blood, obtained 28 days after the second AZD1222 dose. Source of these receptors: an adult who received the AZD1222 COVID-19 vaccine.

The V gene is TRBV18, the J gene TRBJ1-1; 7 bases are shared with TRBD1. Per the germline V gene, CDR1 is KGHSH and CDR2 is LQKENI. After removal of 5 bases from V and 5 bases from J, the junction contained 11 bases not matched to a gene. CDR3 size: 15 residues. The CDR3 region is CASSIGTDQGTEAFF. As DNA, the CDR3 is TGTGCCAGCTCAATCGGGACAGATCAGGGGACTGAAGCTTTCTTT.

Here the CDR3 DNA reads TGTGCCAGCAGCCAAGGAAGGCTAGCCACAATCTACGAGCAGTACTTC. Its translation: CASSQGRLATIYEQYF. The V call is TRBV3-1 (or the pseudogene TRBV3-2), the J call TRBJ2-7; a possible D gene is TRBD2 (5 bases). CDR1 LGHDT and CDR2 YNNKEL come from the germline V gene (reference sequence). CDR3 length equals 16 residues. Trimming stripped 1 base from V and 3 bases from J, with 16 bases between.

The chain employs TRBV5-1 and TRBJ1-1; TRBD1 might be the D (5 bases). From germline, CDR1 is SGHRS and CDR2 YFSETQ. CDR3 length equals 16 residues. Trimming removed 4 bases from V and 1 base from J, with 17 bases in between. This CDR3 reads CASSPRQIGQNTEAFF. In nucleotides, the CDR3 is TGCGCCAGCAGCCCCAGACAAATTGGACAGAACACTGAAGCTTTCTTT.

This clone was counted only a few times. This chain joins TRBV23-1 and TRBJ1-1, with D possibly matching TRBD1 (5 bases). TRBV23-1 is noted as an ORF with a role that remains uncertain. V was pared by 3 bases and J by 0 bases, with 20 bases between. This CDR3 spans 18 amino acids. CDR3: CASSHSPLGGGMNTEAFF. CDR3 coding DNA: TGCGCCAGCAGTCATTCCCCGCTGGGGGGAGGGATGAACACTGAAGCTTTCTTT.

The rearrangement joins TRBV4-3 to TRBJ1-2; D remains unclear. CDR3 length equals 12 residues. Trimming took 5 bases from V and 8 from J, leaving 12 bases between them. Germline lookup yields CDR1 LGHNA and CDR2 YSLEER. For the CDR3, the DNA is TGCGCCAGCAGCTCTTTTTACTCGGGCTACACCTTC. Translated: CASSSFYSGYTF.

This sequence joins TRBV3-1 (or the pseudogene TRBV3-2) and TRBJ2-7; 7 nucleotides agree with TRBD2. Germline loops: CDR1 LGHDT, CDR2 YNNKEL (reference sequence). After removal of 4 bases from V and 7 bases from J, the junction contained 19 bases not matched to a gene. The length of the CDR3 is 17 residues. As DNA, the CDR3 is TGTGCCAGCAGCCCTAGTCTTAGCGGGCCCTTCCTACGAGAGCAGTACTTC. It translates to CASSPSLSGPFLREQYF.

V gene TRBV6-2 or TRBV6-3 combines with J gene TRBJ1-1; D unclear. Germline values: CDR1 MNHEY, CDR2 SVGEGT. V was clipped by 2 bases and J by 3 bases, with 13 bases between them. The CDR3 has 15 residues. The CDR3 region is CASSYATSGYTEAFF. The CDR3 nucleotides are TGTGCCAGCAGTTACGCCACCTCCGGGTACACTGAAGCTTTCTTT.

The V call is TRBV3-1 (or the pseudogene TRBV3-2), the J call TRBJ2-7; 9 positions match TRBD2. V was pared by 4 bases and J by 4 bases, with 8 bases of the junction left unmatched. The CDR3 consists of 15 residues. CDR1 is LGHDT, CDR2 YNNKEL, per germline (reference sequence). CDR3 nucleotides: TGTGCCAGCAGCCCAGCCAGCGGGAGGTCTTACGAGCAGTACTTC. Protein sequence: CASSPASGRSYEQYF.

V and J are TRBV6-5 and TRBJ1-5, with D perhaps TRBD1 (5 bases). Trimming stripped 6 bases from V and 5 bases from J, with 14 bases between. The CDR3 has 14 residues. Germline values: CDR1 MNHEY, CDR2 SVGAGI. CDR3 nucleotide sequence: TGTGCCAGCAGGGTGACAGACGGAGATCAGCCCCAGCATTTT. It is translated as CASRVTDGDQPQHF.

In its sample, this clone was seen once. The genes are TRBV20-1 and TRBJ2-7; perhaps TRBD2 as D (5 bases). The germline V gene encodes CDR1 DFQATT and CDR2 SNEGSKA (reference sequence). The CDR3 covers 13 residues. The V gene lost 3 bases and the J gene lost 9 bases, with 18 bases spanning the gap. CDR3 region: CSASVGAAGLQYF. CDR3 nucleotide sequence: TGCAGTGCTAGTGTCGGAGCGGCCGGTTTGCAGTACTTC.

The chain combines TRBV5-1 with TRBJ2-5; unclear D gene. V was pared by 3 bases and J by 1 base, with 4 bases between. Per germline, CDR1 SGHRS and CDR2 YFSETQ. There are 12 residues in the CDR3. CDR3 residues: CASSSTQETQYF. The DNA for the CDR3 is TGCGCCAGCAGCTCCACCCAAGAGACCCAGTACTTC.

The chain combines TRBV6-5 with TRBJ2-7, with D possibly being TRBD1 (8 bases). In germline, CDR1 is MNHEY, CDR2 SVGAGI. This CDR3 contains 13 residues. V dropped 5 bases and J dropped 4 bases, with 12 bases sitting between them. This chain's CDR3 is CASSTGGAYEQYF. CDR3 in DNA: TGTGCCAGCAGTACAGGGGGGGCTTACGAGCAGTACTTC.

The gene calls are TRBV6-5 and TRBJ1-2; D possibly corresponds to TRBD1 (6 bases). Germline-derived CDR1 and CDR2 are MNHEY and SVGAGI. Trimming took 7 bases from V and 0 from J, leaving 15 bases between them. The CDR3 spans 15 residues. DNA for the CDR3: TGTGCCAGCACTTCAAGGACAGCCACTAACTATGGCTACACCTTC. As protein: CASTSRTATNYGYTF.

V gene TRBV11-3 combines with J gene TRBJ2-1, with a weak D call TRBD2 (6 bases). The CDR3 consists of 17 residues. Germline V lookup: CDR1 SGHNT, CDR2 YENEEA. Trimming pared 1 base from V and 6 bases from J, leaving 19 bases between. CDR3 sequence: CASSLGATSPSRNEQFF. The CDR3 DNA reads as TGTGCCAGCAGCTTAGGGGCAACTAGCCCCTCCCGCAATGAGCAGTTCTTC.

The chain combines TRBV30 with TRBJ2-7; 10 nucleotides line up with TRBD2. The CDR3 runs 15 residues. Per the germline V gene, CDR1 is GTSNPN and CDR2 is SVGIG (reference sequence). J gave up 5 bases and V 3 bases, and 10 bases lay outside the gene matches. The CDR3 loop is CAWSRGLAGDDEQYF. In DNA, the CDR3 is TGTGCCTGGAGCAGAGGGCTAGCGGGAGACGACGAGCAGTACTTC.

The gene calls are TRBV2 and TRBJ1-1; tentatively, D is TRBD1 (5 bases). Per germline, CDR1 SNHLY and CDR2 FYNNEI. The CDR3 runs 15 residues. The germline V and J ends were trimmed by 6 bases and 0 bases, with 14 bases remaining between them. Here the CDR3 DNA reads TGTGCCAGCAGGTTTACCGGGACCGTGAACACTGAAGCTTTCTTT. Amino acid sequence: CASRFTGTVNTEAFF.

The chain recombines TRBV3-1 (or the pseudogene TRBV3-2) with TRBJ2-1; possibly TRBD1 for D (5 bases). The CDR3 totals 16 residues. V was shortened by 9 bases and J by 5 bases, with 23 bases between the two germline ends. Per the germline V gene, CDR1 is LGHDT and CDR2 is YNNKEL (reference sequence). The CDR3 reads CASKPFVGAEHNEQFF. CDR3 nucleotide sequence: TGTGCCAGTAAACCCTTCGTAGGGGCAGAGCACAATGAGCAGTTCTTC.